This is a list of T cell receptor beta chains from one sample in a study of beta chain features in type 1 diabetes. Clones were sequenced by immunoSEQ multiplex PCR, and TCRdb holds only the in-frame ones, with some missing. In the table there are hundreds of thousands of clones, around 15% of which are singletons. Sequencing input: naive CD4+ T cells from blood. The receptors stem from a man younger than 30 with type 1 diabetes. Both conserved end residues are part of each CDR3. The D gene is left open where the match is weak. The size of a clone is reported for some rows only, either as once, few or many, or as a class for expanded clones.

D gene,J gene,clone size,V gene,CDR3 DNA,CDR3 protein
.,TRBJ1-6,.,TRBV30,TGTGCCAGTAGGGAGGGGGTGAGCTATAATTCACCCCTCCACTTT,CASREGVSYNSPLHF
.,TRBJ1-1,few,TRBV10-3,TGTGCCATCAGTGAGTCCGGGGACACTGAAGCTTTCTTT,CAISESGDTEAFF
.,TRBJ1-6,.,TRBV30,TGTGCCTGGAGTGGGACGATTAATTCACCCCTCCACTTT,CAWSGTINSPLHF
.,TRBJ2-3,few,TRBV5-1,TGCGCCAGCAGCCAGCGATCCCCCGATACGCAGTATTTT,CASSQRSPDTQYF
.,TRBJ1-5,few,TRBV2,TGTGCCAGCAGTGAACGCAGGGCAGATAATCAGCCCCAGCATTTT,CASSERRADNQPQHF
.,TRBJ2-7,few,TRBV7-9,TGTGCCAGCGGGGACGAGAAGCGCTACGAGCAGTACTTC,CASGDEKRYEQYF
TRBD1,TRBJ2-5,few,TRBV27,TGTGCCAGCAGTTTATGGCATAACAGGGGGATGCGGGAGACCCAGTACTTC,CASSLWHNRGMRETQYF
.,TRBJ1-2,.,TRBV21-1,TGTGCCAGCAGCAAAATTCTGGCATTAAGGGTCTACACCTTC,CASSKILALRVYTF
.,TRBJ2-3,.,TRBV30,TGTGCCTGGAGCCTTCAGGGAGGCCACTCAGTAGATACGCAGTATTTT,CAWSLQGGHSVDTQYF
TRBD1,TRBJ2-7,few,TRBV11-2,TGTGCCAGCAGACAGGACAGGGTCTACGAGCAGTACTTC,CASRQDRVYEQYF
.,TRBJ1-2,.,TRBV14,TGTGCCAGCAGCCCGAGGACAGATAATGGCTACACCTTC,CASSPRTDNGYTF
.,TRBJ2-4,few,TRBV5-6,TGTGCCACCGGGGGGCTAGCCAAAAACATTCAGTACTTC,CATGGLAKNIQYF
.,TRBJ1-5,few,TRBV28,TGTGCCAGCACCAGCGGCCAGCCCCAGCATTTT,CASTSGQPQHF
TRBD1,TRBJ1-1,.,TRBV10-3,TGTGCCATCAGGGAGGGACAGGGGAACCCTGAAGCTTTCTTT,CAIREGQGNPEAFF
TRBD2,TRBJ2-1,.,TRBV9,TGTGCCAGCAGCGCGACTAGCGGGGGCAACAATGAGCAGTTCTTC,CASSATSGGNNEQFF
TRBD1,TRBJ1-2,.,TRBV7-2,TGTGCCAGCAGCCGGACAGGGGGAGACTATGGCTACACCTTC,CASSRTGGDYGYTF
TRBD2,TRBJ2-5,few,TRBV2,TGTGCCAGCAGTACGGGACTAGCGGGAACGCCGCAAGAGACCCAGTACTTC,CASSTGLAGTPQETQYF
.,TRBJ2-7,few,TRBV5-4,TGTGCCAGCAGCTTGGATCTCCAGGGTAGCCACGAGCAGTACTTC,CASSLDLQGSHEQYF
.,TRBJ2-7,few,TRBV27,TGTGCCAGCCGGGGGACCGCATCCTACGAGCAGTACTTC,CASRGTASYEQYF
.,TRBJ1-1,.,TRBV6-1,TGTGCCAGCAGTCGGGCCGGGAACACTGAAGCTTTCTTT,CASSRAGNTEAFF
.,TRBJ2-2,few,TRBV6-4,TGTGCCAGCAGTGGGGCACCGATAGCGAACACCGGGGAGCTGTTTTTT,CASSGAPIANTGELFF
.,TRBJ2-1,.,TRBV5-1,TGCGCCAGCAGTTCAACGGGATCCAACAATGAGCAGTTCTTC,CASSSTGSNNEQFF
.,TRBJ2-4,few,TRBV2,TGTGCCAGCAGGAATCAGGGCCTGACCAAAAACATTCAGTACTTC,CASRNQGLTKNIQYF
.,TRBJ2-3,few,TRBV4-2,TGTGCCAGCAGCCAAGGGGTTAAGGGCAAGGGACACACAGATACGCAGTATTTT,CASSQGVKGKGHTDTQYF
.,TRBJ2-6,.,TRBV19,TGTGCCAGTTCCGACTTGCTGTCTGGGGCCAACGTCCTGACTTTC,CASSDLLSGANVLTF
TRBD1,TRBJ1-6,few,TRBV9,TGTGCCAGCAGCGTAGGGGACAGGGCCTATAATTCACCCCTCCACTTT,CASSVGDRAYNSPLHF
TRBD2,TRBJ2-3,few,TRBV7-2,TGTGCCAGCAGTCCTTGGTTGAGGGAGGGGGATACGCAGTATTTT,CASSPWLREGDTQYF
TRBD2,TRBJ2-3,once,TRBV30,TGTGCCTGGAGTGTCGGGGGGGTTCCGATCACAGATACGCAGTATTTT,CAWSVGGVPITDTQYF